This is a list of T cell receptor beta chains from one sample in a study of T cells after yellow fever vaccination. TCRdb reprocessed the 5' RACE reads with MiXCR, giving one entry per CDR3 protein. This table holds approximately 350,000 distinct CDR3 sequences, approximately 10% found once. Sequenced here: PBMCs, sampled on the day of the first yellow fever vaccination. All receptors derive from a man younger than 35 who received the YFV17D yellow fever vaccine. CDR3s include the opening cysteine and the closing phenylalanine or tryptophan. The order of the fields is clone size, D gene, V gene, J gene, CDR3 DNA, CDR3 protein. D genes are given only for firm matches. Clone size is shown for a subset of rows, as once, few, many or a class of expanded clone.

size: NA
D: TRBD2
V: TRBV9
J: TRBJ2-7
DNA: TGTGCCAGCAGCGACCGGACTAGTCTAGAGGACGAGCAGTACTTC
CDR3: CASSDRTSLEDEQYF

size: many
D: NA
V: TRBV5-6
J: TRBJ1-1
DNA: TGTGCCAGCAGCTTGGAAAGGAACACTGAAGCTTTCTTT
CDR3: CASSLERNTEAFF

size: few
D: TRBD2
V: TRBV20-1
J: TRBJ2-2
DNA: TGCAGTGCTAGAGTGTTGGGACTAGGCAAGGCCGGGGAGCTGTTTTTT
CDR3: CSARVLGLGKAGELFF

size: few
D: NA
V: TRBV4-1
J: TRBJ1-5
DNA: TGCGCCAGCAGCCATCCCAGTGGGGGGGCAAATCAGCCCCAGCATTTT
CDR3: CASSHPSGGANQPQHF

size: few
D: TRBD2
V: TRBV4-2
J: TRBJ2-5
DNA: TGTGCCAGCAGCCAAGATAGCGCGGGGGGGAGGGAGACCCAGTACTTC
CDR3: CASSQDSAGGRETQYF

size: NA
D: NA
V: TRBV6-1
J: TRBJ2-3
DNA: TGTGCCAGCAGCCACAGGGTTAACACAGATACGCAGTATTTT
CDR3: CASSHRVNTDTQYF

size: few
D: TRBD1
V: TRBV7-3
J: TRBJ1-1
DNA: TGTGCCAGCAGCTTAACTTCAGGGGGTCTGACTGAAGCTTTCTTT
CDR3: CASSLTSGGLTEAFF

size: many
D: TRBD1
V: TRBV11-2
J: TRBJ1-3
DNA: TGTGCCAGCAGCTTTGGGACAGGGAGTAGTGGAAACACCATATATTTT
CDR3: CASSFGTGSSGNTIYF

size: NA
D: NA
V: TRBV18
J: TRBJ2-3
DNA: TGTGCCAGCTCACCACTCGGGACGGGGAGCACAGATACGCAGTATTTT
CDR3: CASSPLGTGSTDTQYF

size: few
D: NA
V: TRBV20-1
J: TRBJ1-6
DNA: TGCAGTGCTACCAGAGACAGTTTGAGCTCCTATAATTCACCCCTCCACTTT
CDR3: CSATRDSLSSYNSPLHF

size: NA
D: NA
V: TRBV7-9
J: TRBJ1-5
DNA: TGTGCCAGCAGCACCCTCGACCATCAGCCCCAGCATTTT
CDR3: CASSTLDHQPQHF

size: NA
D: TRBD1
V: TRBV20-1
J: TRBJ1-3
DNA: TGCAGTGCCGAAGACAGGGGGCTTTTTGGAAACACCATATATTTT
CDR3: CSAEDRGLFGNTIYF

size: NA
D: TRBD2
V: TRBV19
J: TRBJ2-1
DNA: TGTGCCAGTAGTATCCTAGCGGGGAGCTCCTACAATGAGCAGTTCTTC
CDR3: CASSILAGSSYNEQFF

size: NA
D: NA
V: TRBV5-1
J: TRBJ1-1
DNA: TGCGCCAGCAGCTTGGTTATCGGGGTCAACACTGAAGCTTTCTTT
CDR3: CASSLVIGVNTEAFF

size: NA
D: NA
V: TRBV3-1
J: TRBJ1-2
DNA: TGTGCCAGCAGCCTCAGGTCAGGTGGCTACACCTTC
CDR3: CASSLRSGGYTF

size: few
D: NA
V: TRBV11-2
J: TRBJ1-1
DNA: TGTGCCAGCAGCTTAGGGGGCCGGGGGAGCAGACCGAACACTGAAGCTTTCTTT
CDR3: CASSLGGRGSRPNTEAFF

size: many
D: TRBD2
V: TRBV5-1
J: TRBJ2-3
DNA: TGCGCCAGCAGCTGGCCAGCGGGGGATCGAGATACGCAGTATTTT
CDR3: CASSWPAGDRDTQYF

size: NA
D: NA
V: TRBV28
J: TRBJ1-1
DNA: TGTGCCAGCAGTTTAGCAGGGGATCTCCCAGTTAACACTGAAGCTTTCTTT
CDR3: CASSLAGDLPVNTEAFF

size: NA
D: TRBD2
V: TRBV7-9
J: TRBJ2-1
DNA: TGTGCCAGCAGCTCGATAAAAAAGGAGGGACTAGCGGGGCCGGGGCAGTTCTTC
CDR3: CASSSIKKEGLAGPGQFF

size: few
D: NA
V: TRBV5-1
J: TRBJ1-1
DNA: TGCGCCAGCAGCGCGAACACAGGGAACCTTGAAGCTTTCTTT
CDR3: CASSANTGNLEAFF

size: few
D: NA
V: TRBV7-3
J: TRBJ2-5
DNA: TGTGCCAGCAGCTTAACGACCGGGGACGGAGAGACCCAGTACTTC
CDR3: CASSLTTGDGETQYF

size: few
D: NA
V: TRBV7-8
J: TRBJ2-3
DNA: TGTGCCAGCAGCCAGAGAGGGGGGACTAGCACAGATACGCAGTATTTT
CDR3: CASSQRGGTSTDTQYF

size: few
D: NA
V: TRBV14
J: TRBJ1-1
DNA: TGTGCCAGCAGCCAAGATTCTCTTCGCACTGAAGCTTTCTTT
CDR3: CASSQDSLRTEAFF

size: few
D: NA
V: TRBV10-3
J: TRBJ1-3
DNA: TGTGCCATCAATGCGGAACCTGGAAACACCATATATTTT
CDR3: CAINAEPGNTIYF

size: NA
D: NA
V: TRBV7-3
J: TRBJ2-1
DNA: TGTGCCAGCAGTTCCTACATCGGTGAGCAGTTCTTC
CDR3: CASSSYIGEQFF

size: few
D: NA
V: TRBV3-1
J: TRBJ2-1
DNA: TGTGCCAGCAGCCGTTCGGAGGGAGATCATGAGCAGTTCTTC
CDR3: CASSRSEGDHEQFF

size: many
D: NA
V: TRBV6-5
J: TRBJ2-1
DNA: TGTGCCAGCAGTTACTCGGGGGAGCAGTTCTTC
CDR3: CASSYSGEQFF

size: NA
D: TRBD1
V: TRBV5-1
J: TRBJ1-6
DNA: TGCGCCAGCAGCTTGGCGGGACAGGGTTATTCACCCCTCCACTTT
CDR3: CASSLAGQGYSPLHF

size: NA
D: NA
V: TRBV5-5
J: TRBJ2-7
DNA: TGTGCCAGCAGCCCAACCGTAAACGAGCAGTACTTC
CDR3: CASSPTVNEQYF

size: few
D: NA
V: TRBV30
J: TRBJ2-7
DNA: TGTGCCTGGAAGAGCTCCTACGAGCAGTACTTC
CDR3: CAWKSSYEQYF

size: NA
D: NA
V: TRBV9
J: TRBJ2-1
DNA: TGTGCCAGCAGCGTAGGAGCATCCCGGGTCTACAATGAGCAGTTCTTC
CDR3: CASSVGASRVYNEQFF

size: NA
D: NA
V: TRBV5-1
J: TRBJ2-5
DNA: TGCGCCAGCAGCTCTACCCCCCCGGATAGCCAGTACTTC
CDR3: CASSSTPPDSQYF

size: NA
D: TRBD1
V: TRBV3-1
J: TRBJ2-4
DNA: TGTGCCAGCAGCCAAACTTGGACAGGGGACATTCAGTACTTC
CDR3: CASSQTWTGDIQYF

size: NA
D: NA
V: TRBV7-9
J: TRBJ1-6
DNA: TGTGCCAGCAGCTCTACCTGGACAGTTTATAATTCACCCCTCCACTTT
CDR3: CASSSTWTVYNSPLHF

size: NA
D: NA
V: TRBV7-8
J: TRBJ1-3
DNA: TGTGCCAGCAGCTTAGAGAGGTCGATCTCTGGAAACACCATATATTTT
CDR3: CASSLERSISGNTIYF

size: few
D: NA
V: TRBV6-5
J: TRBJ1-4
DNA: TGTGCCAGCAGCTACTGGTTTTCTGAAAAACTGTTTTTT
CDR3: CASSYWFSEKLFF

size: NA
D: NA
V: TRBV24-1
J: TRBJ2-3
DNA: TGTGCCACCAGTGATCCCTGGGACGTCACAGATACGCAGTATTTT
CDR3: CATSDPWDVTDTQYF

size: few
D: NA
V: TRBV7-9
J: TRBJ2-3
DNA: TGTGCCAGCAGGGACCCTGTGACAGATACGCAGTATTTT
CDR3: CASRDPVTDTQYF

size: few
D: NA
V: TRBV7-9
J: TRBJ1-1
DNA: TGTGCCAGCAGCCAAGACAGTGAAGCTTTCTTT
CDR3: CASSQDSEAFF

size: few
D: NA
V: TRBV7-9
J: TRBJ1-4
DNA: TGTGCCAGCAGCCGAAGACGGGGGACAACTAATGAAAAACTGTTTTTT
CDR3: CASSRRRGTTNEKLFF

size: NA
D: TRBD2
V: TRBV7-9
J: TRBJ2-1
DNA: TGTGCCAGCAGATTAGCGGGATACAATGAGCAGTTCTTC
CDR3: CASRLAGYNEQFF

size: few
D: NA
V: TRBV6-2/TRBV6-3
J: TRBJ2-7
DNA: TGTGCCAGCGCCAGGACGGGATCCCAAGACGAGCAGTACTTC
CDR3: CASARTGSQDEQYF

size: few
D: NA
V: TRBV5-1
J: TRBJ1-2
DNA: TGCGCCAGCAGGGAGCCCGGAAATGGCTACACCTTC
CDR3: CASREPGNGYTF

size: once
D: NA
V: TRBV29-1
J: TRBJ2-3
DNA: TGCAGCGTTTCCGAAGATACGCAGTATTTT
CDR3: CSVSEDTQYF

size: NA
D: NA
V: TRBV5-1
J: TRBJ2-7
DNA: TGCGCCAGCAGCTTGGGGGAATACGAGCAGTACTTC
CDR3: CASSLGEYEQYF

size: NA
D: NA
V: TRBV12-3/TRBV12-4
J: TRBJ1-6
DNA: TGTGCCAGCAGTTTCGCCCTCTTGAATTCACCCCTCCACTTT
CDR3: CASSFALLNSPLHF